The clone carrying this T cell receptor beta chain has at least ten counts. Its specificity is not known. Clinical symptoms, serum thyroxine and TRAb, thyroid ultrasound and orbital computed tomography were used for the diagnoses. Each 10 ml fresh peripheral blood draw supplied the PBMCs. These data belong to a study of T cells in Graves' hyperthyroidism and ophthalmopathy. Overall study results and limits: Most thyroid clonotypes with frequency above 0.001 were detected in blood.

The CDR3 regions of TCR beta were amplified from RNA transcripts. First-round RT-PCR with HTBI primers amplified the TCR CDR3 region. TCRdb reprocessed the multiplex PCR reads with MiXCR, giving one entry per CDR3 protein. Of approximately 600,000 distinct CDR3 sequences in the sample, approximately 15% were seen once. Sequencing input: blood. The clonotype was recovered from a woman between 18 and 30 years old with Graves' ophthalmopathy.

CDR3: CASNLAGVLSYNEQFF. The CDR3, as DNA: TGTGCCAGCAATCTAGCGGGAGTACTCTCCTACAATGAGCAGTTCTTC. The chain recombines TRBV12-3 or TRBV12-4 with TRBJ2-1; TRBD2 matches at 10 bases. The CDR3 length is 16 residues. V lost 7 bases to trimming and J lost 0 bases; unmatched junction nucleotides: 6.